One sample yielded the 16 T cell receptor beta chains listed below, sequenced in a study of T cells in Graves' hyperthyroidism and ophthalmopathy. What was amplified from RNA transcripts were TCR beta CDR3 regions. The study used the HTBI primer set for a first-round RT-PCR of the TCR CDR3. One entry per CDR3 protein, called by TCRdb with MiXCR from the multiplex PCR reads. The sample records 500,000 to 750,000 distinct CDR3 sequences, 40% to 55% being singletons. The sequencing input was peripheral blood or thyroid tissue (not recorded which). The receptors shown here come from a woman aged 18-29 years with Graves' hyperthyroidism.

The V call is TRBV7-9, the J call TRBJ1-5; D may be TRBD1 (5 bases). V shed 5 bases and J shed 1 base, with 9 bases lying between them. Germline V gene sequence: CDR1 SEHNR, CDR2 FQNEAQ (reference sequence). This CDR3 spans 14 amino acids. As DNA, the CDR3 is TGTGCCAGCAGCCGAAGGGACAGCAATCAGCCCCAGCATTTT. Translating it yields CASSRRDSNQPQHF.

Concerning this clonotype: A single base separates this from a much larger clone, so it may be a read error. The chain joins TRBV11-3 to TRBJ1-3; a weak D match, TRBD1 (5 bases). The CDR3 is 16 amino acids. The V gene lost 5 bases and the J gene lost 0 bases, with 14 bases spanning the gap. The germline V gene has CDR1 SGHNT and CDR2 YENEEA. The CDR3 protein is CASSPRDRGSGNTIYF. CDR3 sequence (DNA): TGTGCCAGCAGCCCCCGGGACCGGGGCTCTGGAAACACCATATATTTT.

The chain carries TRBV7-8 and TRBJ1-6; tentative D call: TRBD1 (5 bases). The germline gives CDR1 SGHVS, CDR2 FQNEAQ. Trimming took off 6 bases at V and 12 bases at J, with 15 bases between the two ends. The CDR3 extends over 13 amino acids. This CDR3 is CASSDRDYGPLHF. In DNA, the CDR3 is TGTGCCAGCAGTGACCGGGACTACGGACCCCTCCACTTT.

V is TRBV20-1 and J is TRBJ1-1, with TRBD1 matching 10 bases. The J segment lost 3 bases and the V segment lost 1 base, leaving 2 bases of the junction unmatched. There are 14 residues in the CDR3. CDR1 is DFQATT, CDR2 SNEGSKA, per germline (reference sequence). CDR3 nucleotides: TGCAGTGCTAGAGGACAGGGGGCTTACACTGAAGCTTTCTTT. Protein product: CSARGQGAYTEAFF.

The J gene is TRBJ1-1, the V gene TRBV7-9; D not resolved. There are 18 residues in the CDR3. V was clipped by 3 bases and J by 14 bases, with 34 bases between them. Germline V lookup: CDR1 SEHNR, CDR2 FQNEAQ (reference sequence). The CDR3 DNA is TGTGCCAGCAGCTTGAGGAGCGGCTGGGAGACGGTAGTGGATGAGCAGTTCTTT. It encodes CASSLRSGWETVVDEQFF.

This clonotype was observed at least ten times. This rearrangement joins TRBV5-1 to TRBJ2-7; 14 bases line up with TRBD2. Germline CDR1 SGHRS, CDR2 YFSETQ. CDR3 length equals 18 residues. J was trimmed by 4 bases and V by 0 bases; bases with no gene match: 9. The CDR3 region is CASSLAGTSGRASYEQYF. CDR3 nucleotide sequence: TGCGCCAGCAGCTTGGCTGGGACTAGCGGGAGAGCCAGTTACGAGCAGTACTTC.

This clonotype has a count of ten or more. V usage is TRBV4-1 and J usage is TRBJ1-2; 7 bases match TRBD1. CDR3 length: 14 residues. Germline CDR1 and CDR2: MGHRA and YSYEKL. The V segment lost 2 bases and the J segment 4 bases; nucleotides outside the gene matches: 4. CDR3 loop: CASSQRGQIYGYTF. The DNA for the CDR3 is TGCGCCAGCAGCCAACGGGGACAGATCTATGGCTACACCTTC.

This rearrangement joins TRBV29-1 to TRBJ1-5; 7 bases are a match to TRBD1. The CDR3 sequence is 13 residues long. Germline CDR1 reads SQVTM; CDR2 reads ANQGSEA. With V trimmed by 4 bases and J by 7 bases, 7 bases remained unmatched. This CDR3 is CSVGGGTAQPQHF. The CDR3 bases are TGCAGCGTTGGCGGAGGGACAGCCCAGCCCCAGCATTTT.

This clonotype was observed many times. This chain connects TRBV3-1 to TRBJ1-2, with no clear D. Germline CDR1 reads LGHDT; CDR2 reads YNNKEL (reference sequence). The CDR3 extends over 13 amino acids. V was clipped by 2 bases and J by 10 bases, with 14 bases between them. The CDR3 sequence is CASSQTDRFPYTF. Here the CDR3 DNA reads TGTGCCAGCAGCCAAACGGATCGGTTCCCCTACACCTTC.

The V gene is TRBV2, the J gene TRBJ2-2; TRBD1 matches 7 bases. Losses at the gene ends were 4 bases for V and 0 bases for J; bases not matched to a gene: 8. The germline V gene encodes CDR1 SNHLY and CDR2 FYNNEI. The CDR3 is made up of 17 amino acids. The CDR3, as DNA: TGTGCCAGCAGTGGATACAGGGGAACCGCGAACACCGGGGAGCTGTTTTTT. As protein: CASSGYRGTANTGELFF.

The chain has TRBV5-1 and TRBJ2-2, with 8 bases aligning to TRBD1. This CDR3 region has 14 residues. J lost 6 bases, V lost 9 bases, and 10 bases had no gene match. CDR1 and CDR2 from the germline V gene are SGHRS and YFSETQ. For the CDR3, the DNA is TGCGCCACCTTGGACAGGGAAGAGGCCGGGGAGCTGTTTTTT. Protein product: CATLDREEAGELFF. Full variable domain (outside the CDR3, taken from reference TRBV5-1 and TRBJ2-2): KAGVTQTPRYLIKTRGQQVTLSCSPISGHRSVSWYQQTPGQGLQFLFEYFSETQRNKGNFPGRFSGRQFSNSRSEMNVSTLELGDSALYLCATLDREEAGELFFGEGSRLTVL.

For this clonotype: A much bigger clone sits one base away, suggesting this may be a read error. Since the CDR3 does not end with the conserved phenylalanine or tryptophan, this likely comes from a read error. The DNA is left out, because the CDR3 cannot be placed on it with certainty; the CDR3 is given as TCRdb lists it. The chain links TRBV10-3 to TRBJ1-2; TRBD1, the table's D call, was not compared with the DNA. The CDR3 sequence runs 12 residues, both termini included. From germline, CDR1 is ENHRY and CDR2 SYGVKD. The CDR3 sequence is CASSKPPGPSTL.

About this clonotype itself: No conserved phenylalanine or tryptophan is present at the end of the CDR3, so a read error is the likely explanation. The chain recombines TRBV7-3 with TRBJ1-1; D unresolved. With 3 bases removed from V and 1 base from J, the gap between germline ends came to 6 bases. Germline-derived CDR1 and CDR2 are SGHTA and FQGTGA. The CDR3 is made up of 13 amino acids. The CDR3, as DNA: TGTGCCAGCAGCTTCCGACAGAACACTGAAGCTTTCCTT. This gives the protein CASSFRQNTEAFL.

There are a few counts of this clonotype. DNA of the CDR3: TGTGCCAGCAGCCAGACAGGGGGACATCAGCCCCAGCATTTT. Translated, it gives CASSQTGGHQPQHF. This rearrangement joins TRBV3-1 to TRBJ1-5; 9 nucleotides agree with TRBD1. V lost 3 bases and J lost 5; bases outside the gene matches: 2. Germline assignment: CDR1 LGHDT and CDR2 YNNKEL (reference sequence). This CDR3 has 14 residues.

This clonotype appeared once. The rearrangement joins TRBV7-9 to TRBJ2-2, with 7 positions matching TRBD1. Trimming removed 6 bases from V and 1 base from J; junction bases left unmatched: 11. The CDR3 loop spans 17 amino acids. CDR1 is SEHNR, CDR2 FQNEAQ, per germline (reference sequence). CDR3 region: CASRKTGYNKNTGELFF. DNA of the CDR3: TGTGCCAGCAGAAAGACAGGGTACAATAAGAACACCGGGGAGCTGTTTTTT.

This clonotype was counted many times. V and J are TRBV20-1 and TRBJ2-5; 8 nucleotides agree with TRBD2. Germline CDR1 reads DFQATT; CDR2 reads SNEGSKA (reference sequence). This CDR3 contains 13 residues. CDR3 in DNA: TGCAGCACTTATAGCGGGAACCAAGAGACCCAGTACTTC. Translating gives CSTYSGNQETQYF.